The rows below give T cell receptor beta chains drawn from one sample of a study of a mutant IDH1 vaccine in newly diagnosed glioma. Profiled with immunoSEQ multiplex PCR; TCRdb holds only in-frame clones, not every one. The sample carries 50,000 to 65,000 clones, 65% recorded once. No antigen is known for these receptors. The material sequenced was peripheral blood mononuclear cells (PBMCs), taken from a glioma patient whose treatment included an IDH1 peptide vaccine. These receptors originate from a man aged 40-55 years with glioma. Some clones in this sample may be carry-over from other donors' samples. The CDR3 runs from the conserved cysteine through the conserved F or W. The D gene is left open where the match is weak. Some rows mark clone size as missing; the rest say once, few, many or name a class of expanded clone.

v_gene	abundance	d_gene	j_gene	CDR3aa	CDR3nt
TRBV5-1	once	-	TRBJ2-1	CASSLNSNEQFF	TGCGCCAGCAGTCTCAACAGCAATGAGCAGTTCTTC
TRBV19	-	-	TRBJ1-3	CASASGSLGSDTIYF	TGTGCCAGTGCCTCCGGCTCCCTTGGTTCCGACACCATATATTTT
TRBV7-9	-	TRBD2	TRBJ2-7	CASSPGTRRGDEQYF	TGTGCCAGCAGCCCCGGGACTAGACGTGGGGACGAGCAGTACTTC
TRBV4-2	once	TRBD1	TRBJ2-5	CASSIGTGKETQYF	TGTGCCAGCAGCATCGGGACAGGGAAGGAGACCCAGTACTTC
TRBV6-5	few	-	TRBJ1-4	CASSGRGLSSEKLFF	TGTGCCAGCAGTGGCCGGGGACTCTCGTCGGAAAAACTGTTTTTT
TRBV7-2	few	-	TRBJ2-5	CASSFNQETQYF	TGTGCCAGCAGCTTTAACCAAGAGACCCAGTACTTC
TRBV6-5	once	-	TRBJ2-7	CASSAGRIGTYEQYF	TGTGCCAGCAGTGCGGGAAGGATAGGTACGTACGAGCAGTACTTC
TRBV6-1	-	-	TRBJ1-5	CASSEGRGSGNQPQHF	TGTGCCAGCAGTGAAGGGAGGGGGAGCGGCAATCAGCCCCAGCATTTT
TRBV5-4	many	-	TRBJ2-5	CASSWQQTQYF	TGTGCCAGCAGCTGGCAACAGACCCAGTACTTC
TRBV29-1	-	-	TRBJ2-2	CSVRTGPTNTGELFF	TGCAGCGTCCGGACGGGACCTACGAACACCGGGGAGCTGTTTTTT
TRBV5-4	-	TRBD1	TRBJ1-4	CASSRGQGNGEKLFF	TGTGCCAGCAGCCGAGGACAGGGGAACGGTGAAAAACTGTTTTTT
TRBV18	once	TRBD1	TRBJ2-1	CASSSGTGSKSEQFF	TGTGCCAGCTCATCGGGGACAGGATCAAAAAGTGAGCAGTTCTTC
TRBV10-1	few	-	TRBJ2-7	CASSESTGEQYF	TGCGCCAGCAGTGAGTCGACAGGCGAGCAGTACTTC
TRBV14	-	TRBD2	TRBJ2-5	CASSQAGGTQYF	TGTGCCAGCAGCCAAGCGGGAGGAACCCAGTACTTC
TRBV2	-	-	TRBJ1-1	CASSGVGVGTEAFF	TGTGCCAGCAGTGGTGTTGGGGTGGGCACTGAAGCTTTCTTT
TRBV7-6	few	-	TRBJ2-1	CASSPPGALEQFF	TGTGCCAGCAGCCCCCCGGGGGCCCTCGAGCAGTTCTTC
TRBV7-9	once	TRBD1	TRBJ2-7	CASSLDQGAREQYF	TGTGCCAGCAGCTTAGATCAGGGGGCGAGGGAGCAGTACTTC
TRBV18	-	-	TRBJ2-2	CASSPLSGGSYTGELFF	TGTGCCAGCTCACCACTATCGGGGGGCTCGTACACCGGGGAGCTGTTTTTT
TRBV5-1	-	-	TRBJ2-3	CASSLEGAPTDTQYF	TGCGCCAGCAGCTTGGAAGGGGCACCCACAGATACGCAGTATTTT
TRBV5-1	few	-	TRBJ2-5	CASSLKETQYF	TGCGCCAGCAGCTTAAAAGAGACCCAGTACTTC
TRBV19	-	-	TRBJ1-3	CASSRGGGAGNTIYF	TGTGCCAGTAGCCGGGGAGGTGGCGCTGGAAACACCATATATTTT
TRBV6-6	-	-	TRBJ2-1	CASSLTSTPVGEQFF	TGTGCCAGCAGCCTCACTAGCACTCCTGTTGGTGAGCAGTTCTTC
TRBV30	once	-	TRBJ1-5	CAWSVRGGQPQHF	TGTGCCTGGAGTGTTAGGGGGGGTCAGCCCCAGCATTTT
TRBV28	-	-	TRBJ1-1	CASSLSGVTEAFF	TGTGCCAGCAGTTTATCTGGGGTCACTGAAGCTTTCTTT
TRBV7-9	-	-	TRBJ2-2	CASSLITGELFF	TGTGCCAGCAGCTTAATCACCGGGGAGCTGTTTTTT
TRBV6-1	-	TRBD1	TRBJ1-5	CASTPGQGYQPQHF	TGTGCCAGCACCCCGGGACAGGGGTATCAGCCCCAGCATTTT
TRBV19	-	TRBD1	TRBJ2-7	CASRRRQGTSYEQYF	TGTGCCAGTAGGAGACGACAGGGGACATCCTACGAGCAGTACTTC
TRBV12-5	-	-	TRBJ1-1	CASGNTEAFF	TGTGCTAGTGGTAACACTGAAGCTTTCTTT
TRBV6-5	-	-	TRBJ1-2	CASSYFEDYGYTF	TGTGCCAGCAGTTACTTCGAAGACTATGGCTACACCTTC
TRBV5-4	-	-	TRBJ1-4	CASGQRGNEKLFF	TGTGCCAGCGGACAAAGGGGTAATGAAAAACTGTTTTTT
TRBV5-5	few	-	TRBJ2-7	CASSMRVLGGEQYF	TGTGCCAGCAGCATGAGAGTCCTTGGAGGCGAGCAGTACTTC
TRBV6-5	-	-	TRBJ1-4	CASRRLGTTNEKLFF	TGTGCCAGCAGGCGCCTGGGGACAACTAATGAAAAACTGTTTTTT
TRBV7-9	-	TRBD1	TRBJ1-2	CASSPGAGGAWYGYTF	TGTGCCAGCAGCCCCGGCGCAGGGGGTGCATGGTATGGCTACACCTTC
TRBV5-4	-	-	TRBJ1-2	CASSLSASSNYGYTF	TGTGCCAGCAGCTTGTCCGCCTCTTCTAACTATGGCTACACCTTC
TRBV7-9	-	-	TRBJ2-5	CASSLLGAQETQYF	TGTGCCAGCAGCTTATTAGGGGCCCAAGAGACCCAGTACTTC
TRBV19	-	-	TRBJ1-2	CASSIDFRSVNYGYTF	TGTGCCAGTAGTATTGATTTTCGGAGCGTAAACTATGGCTACACCTTC
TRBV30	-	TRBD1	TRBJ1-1	CAWRGTVNTEAFF	TGTGCCTGGAGGGGGACAGTAAACACTGAAGCTTTCTTT
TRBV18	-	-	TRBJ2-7	CASSPQTGLNEQYF	TGTGCCAGCTCACCCCAGACAGGCTTGAACGAGCAGTACTTC
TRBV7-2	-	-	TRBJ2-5	CASSRFRAGGETQYF	TGTGCCAGCAGCCGCTTCCGGGCTGGGGGGGAGACCCAGTACTTC
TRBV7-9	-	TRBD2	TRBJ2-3	CASSLGLANTDTQYF	TGTGCCAGCAGCCTAGGACTAGCTAACACAGATACGCAGTATTTT
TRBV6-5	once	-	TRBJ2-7	CASSYLGQDREQYF	TGTGCCAGCAGTTACTTGGGCCAGGATAGAGAGCAGTACTTC
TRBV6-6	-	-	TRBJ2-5	CASTLSLRVIQETQYF	TGTGCCAGCACCCTCTCGTTGCGGGTTATCCAAGAGACCCAGTACTTC
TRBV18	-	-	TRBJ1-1	CASSPPGTGWSEAFF	TGTGCCAGCTCACCACCGGGAACAGGGTGGTCTGAAGCTTTCTTT
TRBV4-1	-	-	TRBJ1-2	CASSPLGKQVSYTF	TGCGCCAGCAGCCCTCTTGGGAAGCAGGTTAGCTACACCTTC
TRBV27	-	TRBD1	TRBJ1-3	CASSSSGQGVESGGNTIYF	TGTGCCAGCAGCTCCTCCGGACAGGGGGTAGAATCGGGTGGAAACACCATATATTTT
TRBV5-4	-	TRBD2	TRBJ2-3	CASSLVALAGTDTQYF	TGTGCCAGCAGCTTGGTAGCGCTAGCGGGCACAGATACGCAGTATTTT